This entry concerns a single TCR beta chain. The table lists this clonotype with many counts. This clone's antigen is unknown. No base quality information exists; no much larger clone differs at one position. The library was produced with RACE. These reads were obtained on a NextSeq 500. During library preparation, unique molecular identifiers were attached to individual cDNA molecules so that TCRs could be counted quantitatively and reproducibly. From each blood RNA sample, both TCR alpha and TCR beta chains were sequenced. Processing in the source paper ran as follows. A median of approximately 100,000 TCRs per sample was observed, with a range of roughly 20,000 to 700,000. The Decombinator software suite was used to annotate V, J and CDR3 in the TCR reads. Every sample was subsampled to the same number of TCRs (28,000) for the PS versus PT1 abundance plots. TCRs were defined as expanded if absent before sensitization and observed at least eight times at the 2-week time point. TCRdb reprocessed the public reads (quality trimming at Q25 with fastp, clone calling with MiXCR) and kept in-frame beta chains. Records with the same CDR3 protein are collapsed into one entry carrying the most frequent genes and DNA. The V and J calls and clone size come from TCRdb's table, not from the authors' own analysis. A total of about 82,000 distinct CDR3 sequences appear in this sample, roughly a tenth of them only once. About 4% of the sample is in the top ten clones.

The CDR1 and CDR2 encoded by the germline V gene (reference sequence) are GTSNPN and SVGIG. Germline trimming amounts to 5 bases on V and 5 bases on J, with 5 as the count of junction bases outside the gene matches. There are 12 amino acids in the CDR3, from cysteine to phenylalanine inclusive. Only the CDR3 region is kept as DNA, spanning 36 bases read in frame from base 1. This sample was taken from a study of human T cells and chemical hapten exposure (dated by TCRdb to the early 2020s). Concerning the study at large: For sensitization, 2% DPC in acetone was applied to an approximately 2 cm by approximately 2 cm area of upper inner arm skin. Patch tests used Finn chambers with 0.01% DPC on the upper back, scored after 6 days by International Contact Dermatitis Research Group standards. Libraries were pooled for sequencing, and per-sample TCR yields varied mainly because of small differences in library volumes within the pool. Most of the patients in the cohort were female, and the cohort covered alopecia areata with under or over 50% scalp involvement, alopecia totalis and alopecia universalis. Throughout the study period of about 23 weeks, patients also received therapeutic DPC doses to the scalp every week. Under 30 alopecia patients gave blood for TCR sequencing at one to four time points (pre-sensitization, 2, 6 and 24 weeks). The study tracked peripheral blood TCR repertoire changes in vivo during primary and secondary sensitization to the hapten diphenylcyclopropenone (DPC) in alopecia patients. Blood samples were taken from patients before sensitization (week 0) and then at 2, 6 and about 24 weeks after DPC sensitization. Study-wide findings and limitations: After repeated subsampling, the strength of the expansion versus patch-test correlation and the threshold at which it became significant changed. Significantly more large CDR3 similarity clusters were formed by expanded TCRs than by pre-sensitization or healthy control sets, consistent with antigen-driven responses. Because all patients had alopecia, a presumed autoimmune disease, the immune response of the patients might differ from that of healthy individuals. Patch test score was positively correlated with the number of PT1 expanded TCRs, with significance at thresholds 8, 16 and 32 but not at 4. No change with DPC sensitization was found in the number of TCRs above 1 in 1000 frequency, and no evidence of global repertoire structure alterations was found.

The sample's time point label, in plain terms: patch test 3, about 24 weeks after DPC sensitization. What the treatment or condition label conveys for this sample: therapeutic diphenylcyclopropenone sensitization with weekly scalp DPC. Blood at each patch-test visit was drawn before the patch test was applied. Patients were eligible if aged 18 to 70, diagnosed with alopecia and judged suitable for DPC therapy, and pregnant patients were excluded. Total RNA was isolated from unfractionated whole blood collected in Tempus Blood RNA tubes. This chain is built from TRBV30 and TRBJ2-5; the junction holds 7 bases that match TRBD1. This sample comprised whole blood, obtained in connection with sensitization to the hapten diphenylcyclopropenone (DPC). The clonotype originates from a woman aged 45-65 years with alopecia areata. Some clones in this sample may be carry-over from other donors' samples. The DNA sequence is given as TGTGCCTGGTCTTTACAGGGGGAGACCCAGTACTTC. Translated, this gives CAWSLQGETQYF.